Listed below are T cell receptor beta chains from one sample, sequenced in a study of shared clonotypes between healthy human individuals. Profiling relied on immunoSEQ multiplex PCR, and the TCRdb table lists in-frame clones only, not all of them. The top ten clones hold 0.39% of a sample with 2.3 million or so clones, approximately 93% of them seen once. Sequences were obtained from naive CD4+ T cells from PBMCs. Receptor source: a man between 18 and 35 years old in good health. Some clones in this sample may be carry-over from other donors' samples. Both conserved end residues are part of each CDR3. Fields, in order: V gene, D gene, J gene, CDR3 DNA, CDR3 protein. A D gene is named only where the DNA matches it firmly.

v_call: TRBV7-3
d_call: NA
j_call: TRBJ2-3
cdr3_nt: TGTGCCAGCAGCTTGGTGCCACGCACAGATACGCAGTATTTT
cdr3_aa: CASSLVPRTDTQYF

v_call: TRBV7-2
d_call: NA
j_call: TRBJ2-1
cdr3_nt: TGTGCCAGCAGCTTAGCGCGGAATAATGAGCAGTTCTTC
cdr3_aa: CASSLARNNEQFF

v_call: TRBV5-1
d_call: NA
j_call: TRBJ2-3
cdr3_nt: TGCGCCAGCAGCTTACTACTAGCAGATACGCAGTATTTT
cdr3_aa: CASSLLLADTQYF

v_call: TRBV4-1
d_call: TRBD1
j_call: TRBJ1-1
cdr3_nt: TGCGCCAGCAGCCACCACGTAGGGGGCGGGGTGAGCACTGAAGCTTTCTTT
cdr3_aa: CASSHHVGGGVSTEAFF

v_call: TRBV27
d_call: NA
j_call: TRBJ1-1
cdr3_nt: TGTGCCAGCAGTTTTAGGGGCGCTTTCGGCACTGAAGCTTTCTTT
cdr3_aa: CASSFRGAFGTEAFF

v_call: TRBV5-1
d_call: TRBD1
j_call: TRBJ1-2
cdr3_nt: TGCGCCAGCAGCCCCGGGACAGAGACTAACTATGGCTACACCTTC
cdr3_aa: CASSPGTETNYGYTF

v_call: TRBV29-1
d_call: TRBD1
j_call: TRBJ1-5
cdr3_nt: TGCAGCGTCTCACAGGGGGCAGGGCAGCCCCAGCATTTT
cdr3_aa: CSVSQGAGQPQHF

v_call: TRBV7-7
d_call: TRBD2
j_call: TRBJ2-1
cdr3_nt: TGTGCCAGCAGCCCTAGCGGGAGGTACAATGAGCAGTTCTTC
cdr3_aa: CASSPSGRYNEQFF

v_call: TRBV7-9
d_call: NA
j_call: TRBJ1-2
cdr3_nt: TGTGCCAGCAGCTTTGGCCGGGCTAACTATGGCTACACCTTC
cdr3_aa: CASSFGRANYGYTF

v_call: TRBV5-1
d_call: TRBD2
j_call: TRBJ2-5
cdr3_nt: TGCGCCAGCAGCCGCGCGGGACTAGCGGGGGGAGATTTACAAGAGACCCAGTACTTC
cdr3_aa: CASSRAGLAGGDLQETQYF

v_call: TRBV11-1
d_call: NA
j_call: TRBJ2-1
cdr3_nt: TGTGCCAGCAGCTTAGAGTTGGCTAGCAATGAGCAGTTCTTC
cdr3_aa: CASSLELASNEQFF

v_call: TRBV9
d_call: TRBD2
j_call: TRBJ2-1
cdr3_nt: TGTGCCAGCAGCGTTACTAGCGGGAGGACCTACAATGAGCAGTTCTTC
cdr3_aa: CASSVTSGRTYNEQFF

v_call: TRBV5-6
d_call: NA
j_call: TRBJ2-7
cdr3_nt: TGTGCCAGCAGCTTGACAGGGTCGGGGTTATACGAGCAGTACTTC
cdr3_aa: CASSLTGSGLYEQYF

v_call: TRBV9
d_call: NA
j_call: TRBJ1-2
cdr3_nt: TGTGCCAGCAGCGTAGCTTGGACGGACTATGGCTACACCTTC
cdr3_aa: CASSVAWTDYGYTF

v_call: TRBV6-1
d_call: NA
j_call: TRBJ2-2
cdr3_nt: TGTGCCAGCAGTCTCCGAGGCAGACACACCGGGGAGCTGTTTTTT
cdr3_aa: CASSLRGRHTGELFF

v_call: TRBV2
d_call: NA
j_call: TRBJ2-7
cdr3_nt: TGTGCCAGCAGTTATGACAGTTTCGAGCAGTACTTC
cdr3_aa: CASSYDSFEQYF

v_call: TRBV6-6
d_call: TRBD1
j_call: TRBJ2-6
cdr3_nt: TGTGCCAGTACAGGGGAAGGAGGGGCCAACGTCCTGACTTTC
cdr3_aa: CASTGEGGANVLTF

v_call: TRBV4-2
d_call: NA
j_call: TRBJ1-2
cdr3_nt: TGTGCCAGCAGCCAAGACAGGCTCTATGGCTACACCTTC
cdr3_aa: CASSQDRLYGYTF

v_call: TRBV6-1
d_call: TRBD2
j_call: TRBJ2-4
cdr3_nt: TGTGCCAGCAGTGTTCCGGGACTAGGTACCAAAAACATTCAGTACTTC
cdr3_aa: CASSVPGLGTKNIQYF

v_call: TRBV6-6
d_call: NA
j_call: TRBJ2-7
cdr3_nt: TGTGCCAGCAGTCCCAAGGGTCGCAACGAGCAGTACTTC
cdr3_aa: CASSPKGRNEQYF

v_call: TRBV6-1
d_call: NA
j_call: TRBJ2-4
cdr3_nt: TGTGCCAGCAGTGAAGCGCGAACTGCCATCGGAAGCAAAAACATTCAGTACTTC
cdr3_aa: CASSEARTAIGSKNIQYF

v_call: TRBV7-3
d_call: NA
j_call: TRBJ2-3
cdr3_nt: TGTGCCAGCAGCTTAAGGGCTAGTACGCGGGATACGCAGTATTTT
cdr3_aa: CASSLRASTRDTQYF

v_call: TRBV5-4
d_call: NA
j_call: TRBJ1-5
cdr3_nt: TGTGCCAGCAGCTTGTACGGTAGCAATCAGCCCCAGCATTTT
cdr3_aa: CASSLYGSNQPQHF